These 9 T cell receptor beta chains were all obtained from the same sample, sequenced in a study of blood T cell repertoires in COVID-19. Using immunoSEQ multiplex PCR, the repertoire was profiled, and TCRdb retains in-frame clones only, with some absent. The repertoire holds around 100,000 clones, with less than 85% as singletons. Input material: peripheral blood. These receptors all stem from a woman aged 55-75 years with acute or convalescent COVID-19.

The chain recombines TRBV11-2 with TRBJ2-7, with 9 bases fitting TRBD1. With 5 bases clipped from V and 6 bases from J, the junction kept 5 bases outside the gene matches. The CDR3 runs to 13 residues. Germline-derived CDR1 and CDR2 are SGHAT and FQNNGV. For the CDR3, the DNA is TGTGCCAGCAGCGCCAACAGGGGGCTCGAGCAGTACTTC. It codes for CASSANRGLEQYF.

The rearrangement links TRBV3-1 (or the pseudogene TRBV3-2) to TRBJ2-1, with 11 nucleotides matching TRBD2. This CDR3 is 15 amino acids long. Germline V CDR1 and CDR2: LGHDT, YNNKEL (reference sequence). V shed 5 bases, J shed 4 bases, and the junction held 4 bases outside the gene matches. DNA for the CDR3: TGTGCCAGCAGCTTTAGCGGGGGGGCTTACAATGAGCAGTTCTTC. This sequence encodes CASSFSGGAYNEQFF.

V gene TRBV6-6 combines with J gene TRBJ2-3; a weak D match, TRBD2 (6 bases). The germline V gene encodes CDR1 MNHNY and CDR2 SVGAGI (reference sequence). This CDR3 is built from 13 residues. V was pared by 8 bases and J by 2 bases, with 11 bases between. In DNA form, the CDR3 reads TGTGCCAGCGTCGGGGGATACACAGATACGCAGTATTTT. It encodes CASVGGYTDTQYF.

This rearrangement joins TRBV4-2 to TRBJ2-7; D is undetermined. Germline CDR1 and CDR2: LGHNA and YNFKEQ. The CDR3 is 13 residues long. Deletions cut 2 bases from V and 1 base from J, with 6 bases between. CDR3 DNA: TGTGCCAGCAGCCAACCCGGTTCCTACGAGCAGTACTTC. It is translated as CASSQPGSYEQYF.

The V and J genes are TRBV13 and TRBJ1-1, with 7 bases lining up with TRBD1. The ends lost 4 bases at V and 0 bases at J; junction bases unmatched: 8. Looked up from germline, CDR1 is PRHDT and CDR2 is FYEKMQ (reference sequence). This CDR3 spans 16 amino acids. In DNA form, the CDR3 reads TGTGCCAGCAGCTCTCGACAGGGAATAATGAACACTGAAGCTTTCTTT. It codes for CASSSRQGIMNTEAFF.

This clone has a single count. This rearrangement joins TRBV6-4 to TRBJ2-3; no reliable D call. The V and J ends lost 0 bases and 0 bases respectively, with 4 bases between them. This CDR3 has 14 amino acids. The germline CDR1 and CDR2 sequences are MRHNA and SNTAGT. The CDR3 sequence is CASSDSTSTDTQYF. The CDR3, as DNA: TGTGCCAGCAGTGACTCGACTAGCACAGATACGCAGTATTTT.

The rearrangement links TRBV2 to TRBJ1-2; weak D call: TRBD1 (5 bases). The germline V gene has CDR1 SNHLY and CDR2 FYNNEI. The ends were cut back, 5 bases at V and 1 base at J, with 8 bases in the middle. This CDR3 spans 13 amino acids. The DNA of the CDR3 is TGTGCCAGCAGTCAGGGTTTTAACTATGGCTACACCTTC. This sequence encodes CASSQGFNYGYTF.

J is TRBJ1-5 and V is TRBV21-1; the table's D call TRBD1 went unverified against the DNA. TRBV21-1 is a known pseudogene. CDR3 length: 16 residues. The CDR3 sequence is CASSRVGQSLNQPQHF. The CDR3 nucleotides read TGTGCCAGCAGCAGGGTGGGACAGTCATTAAATCAGCCCCAGCATTTT.

This clone was counted only a few times. The genes are TRBV4-1 and TRBJ2-5; tentatively, D is TRBD2 (5 bases). CDR1 MGHRA and CDR2 YSYEKL come from the germline V gene. V was cut by 0 bases and J by 1 base, with 12 bases left in between. CDR3 length: 16 amino acids. CDR3 region: CASSQDAYRGQETQYF. The CDR3, as DNA: TGCGCCAGCAGCCAAGACGCGTACCGGGGCCAAGAGACCCAGTACTTC.